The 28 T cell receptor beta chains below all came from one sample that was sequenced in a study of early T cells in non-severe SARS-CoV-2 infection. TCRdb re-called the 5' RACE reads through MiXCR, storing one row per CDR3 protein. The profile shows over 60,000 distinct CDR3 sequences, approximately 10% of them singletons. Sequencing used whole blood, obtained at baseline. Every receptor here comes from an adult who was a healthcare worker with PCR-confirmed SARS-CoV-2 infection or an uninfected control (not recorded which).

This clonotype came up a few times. This CDR3 reads CASSAGQGGYEQYF. DNA of the CDR3: TGTGCCAGCAGCGCAGGACAGGGAGGGTACGAGCAGTACTTC. The V gene is TRBV9, the J gene TRBJ2-7; maybe TRBD1 (8 bases). CDR3 size: 14 residues. Germline V gene sequence: CDR1 SGDLS, CDR2 YYNGEE. V was shortened by 3 bases and J by 4 bases, with 14 bases between the two germline ends.

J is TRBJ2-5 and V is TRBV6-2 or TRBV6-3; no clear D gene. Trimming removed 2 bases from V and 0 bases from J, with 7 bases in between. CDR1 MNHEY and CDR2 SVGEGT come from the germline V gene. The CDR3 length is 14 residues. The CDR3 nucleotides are TGTGCCAGCAGTTACCCCCGGGACCAAGAGACCCAGTACTTC. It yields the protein CASSYPRDQETQYF.

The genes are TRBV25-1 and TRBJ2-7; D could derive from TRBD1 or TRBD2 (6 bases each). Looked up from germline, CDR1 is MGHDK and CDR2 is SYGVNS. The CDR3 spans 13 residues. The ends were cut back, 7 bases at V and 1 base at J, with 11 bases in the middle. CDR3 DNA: TGTGCCAGCACCGAGGGGGGATCCTACGAGCAGTACTTC. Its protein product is CASTEGGSYEQYF.

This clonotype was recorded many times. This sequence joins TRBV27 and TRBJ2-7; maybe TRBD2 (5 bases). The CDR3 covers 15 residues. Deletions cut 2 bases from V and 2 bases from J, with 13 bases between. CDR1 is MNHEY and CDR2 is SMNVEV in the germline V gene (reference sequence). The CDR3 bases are TGTGCCAGCAGTTTACGGGGATTGTTCCCCTACGAGCAGTACTTC. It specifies CASSLRGLFPYEQYF.

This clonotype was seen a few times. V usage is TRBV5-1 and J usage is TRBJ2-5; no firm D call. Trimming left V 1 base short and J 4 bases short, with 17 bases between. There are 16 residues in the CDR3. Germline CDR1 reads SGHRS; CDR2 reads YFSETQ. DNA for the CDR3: TGCGCCAGCAGCTTGTTGGGAAGCGCTGTTGTAGAGACCCAGTACTTC. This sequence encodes CASSLLGSAVVETQYF.

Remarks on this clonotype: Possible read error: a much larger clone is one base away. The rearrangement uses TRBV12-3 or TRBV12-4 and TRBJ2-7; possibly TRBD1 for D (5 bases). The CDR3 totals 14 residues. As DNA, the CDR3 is TGTGCCAGCAGCAAAACAGGATTAGCCTACGGGCAGTACTTC. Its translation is CASSKTGLAYGQYF.

The CDR3 reads CATGTAETQYF. The CDR3 DNA reads TGCGCCACCGGGACAGCAGAGACCCAGTACTTC. The chain is built from TRBV10-2 and TRBJ2-5, with 7 bases that match TRBD1. V trimming: 10 bases; J trimming: 4 bases; junction bases outside the gene matches: 3. From germline, CDR1 is WSHSY and CDR2 SAAADI. CDR3 length: 11 residues.

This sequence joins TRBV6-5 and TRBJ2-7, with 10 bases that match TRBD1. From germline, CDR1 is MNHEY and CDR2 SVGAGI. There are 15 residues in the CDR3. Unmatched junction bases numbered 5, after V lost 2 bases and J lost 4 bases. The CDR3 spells CASSYRDRGNYEQYF. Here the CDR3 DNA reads TGTGCCAGCAGTTACAGGGACAGGGGAAATTACGAGCAGTACTTC.

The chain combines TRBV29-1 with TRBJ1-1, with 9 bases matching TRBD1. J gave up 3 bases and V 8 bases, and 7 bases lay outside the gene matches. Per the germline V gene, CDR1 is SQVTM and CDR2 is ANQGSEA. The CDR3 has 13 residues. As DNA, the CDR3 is TGCAGCATCCGTACAGGGGGCTACACTGAAGCTTTCTTT. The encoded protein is CSIRTGGYTEAFF.

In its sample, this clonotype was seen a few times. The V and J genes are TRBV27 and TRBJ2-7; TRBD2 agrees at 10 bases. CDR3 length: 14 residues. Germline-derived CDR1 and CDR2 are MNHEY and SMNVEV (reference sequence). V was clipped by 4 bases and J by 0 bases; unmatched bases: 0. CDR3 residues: CASSWTSGSYEQYF. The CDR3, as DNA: TGTGCCAGCAGTTGGACTAGCGGCTCCTACGAGCAGTACTTC.

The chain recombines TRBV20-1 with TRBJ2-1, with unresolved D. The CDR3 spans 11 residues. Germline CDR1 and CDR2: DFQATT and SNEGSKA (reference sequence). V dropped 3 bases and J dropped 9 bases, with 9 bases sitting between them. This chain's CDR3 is CSARTSGEQFF. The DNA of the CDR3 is TGCAGTGCTAGGACGTCTGGTGAGCAGTTCTTC.

CDR3 in DNA: TGTGCCAGCCGCCTAGCGGGGGCCCAGTCACAAGAGACCCAGTACTTC. Encoded protein: CASRLAGAQSQETQYF. The rearrangement uses TRBV6-6 and TRBJ2-5, with TRBD2 matching 10 bases. Germline-derived CDR1 and CDR2 are MNHNY and SVGAGI (reference sequence). V was pared by 8 bases and J by 2 bases, with 11 bases of the junction left unmatched. The CDR3 covers 16 residues.

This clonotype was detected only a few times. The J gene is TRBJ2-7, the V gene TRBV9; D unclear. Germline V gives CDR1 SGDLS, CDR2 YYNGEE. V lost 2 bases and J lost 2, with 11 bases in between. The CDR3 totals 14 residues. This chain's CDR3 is CASSVGVAAYEQYF. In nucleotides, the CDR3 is TGTGCCAGCAGCGTTGGGGTAGCCGCCTACGAGCAGTACTTC.

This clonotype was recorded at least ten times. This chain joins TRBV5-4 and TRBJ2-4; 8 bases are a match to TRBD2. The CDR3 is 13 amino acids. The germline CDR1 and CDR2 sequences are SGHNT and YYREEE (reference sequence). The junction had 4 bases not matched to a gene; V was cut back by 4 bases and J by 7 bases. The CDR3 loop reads CASSLRGGNIQYF. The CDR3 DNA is TGTGCCAGCAGCCTTCGGGGGGGGAACATTCAGTACTTC.

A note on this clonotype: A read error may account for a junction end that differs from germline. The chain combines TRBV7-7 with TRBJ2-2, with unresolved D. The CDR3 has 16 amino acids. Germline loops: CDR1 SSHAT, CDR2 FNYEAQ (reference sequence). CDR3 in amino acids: CASSLGPGLNTGELFF. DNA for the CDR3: TGTGCTAGCAGCTTAGGTCCAGGCTTGAACACCGGGGAGCTGTTTTTT.

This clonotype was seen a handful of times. CDR3 loop: CASRGLAYGYTF. In nucleotides, the CDR3 is TGTGCCAGCAGGGGACTTGCTTATGGCTACACCTTC. V and J are TRBV12-3 or TRBV12-4 and TRBJ1-2, with D possibly being TRBD1 (5 bases). This CDR3 spans 12 amino acids. Trimming left V 6 bases short and J 5 bases short, with 10 bases between.

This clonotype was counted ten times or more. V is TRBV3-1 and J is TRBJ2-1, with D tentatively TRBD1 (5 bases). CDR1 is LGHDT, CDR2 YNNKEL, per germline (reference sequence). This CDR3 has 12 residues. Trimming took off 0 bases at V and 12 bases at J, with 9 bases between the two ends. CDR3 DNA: TGTGCCAGCAGCCAAGAGGGGCGCGTGCAGTTCTTC. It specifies CASSQEGRVQFF.

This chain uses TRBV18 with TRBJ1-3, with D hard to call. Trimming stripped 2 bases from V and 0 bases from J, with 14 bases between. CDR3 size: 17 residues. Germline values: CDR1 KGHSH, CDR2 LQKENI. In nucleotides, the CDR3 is TGTGCCAGCTCACCAATAGGTACAGCCACCTCTGGAAACACCATATATTTT. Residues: CASSPIGTATSGNTIYF.

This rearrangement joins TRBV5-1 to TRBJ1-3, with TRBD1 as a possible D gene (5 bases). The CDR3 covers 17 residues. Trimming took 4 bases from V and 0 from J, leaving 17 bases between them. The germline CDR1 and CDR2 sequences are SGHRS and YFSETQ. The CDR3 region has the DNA TGCGCCAGCAGCCTCTTCCCAGGACAAACCTCTGGAAACACCATATATTTT. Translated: CASSLFPGQTSGNTIYF.

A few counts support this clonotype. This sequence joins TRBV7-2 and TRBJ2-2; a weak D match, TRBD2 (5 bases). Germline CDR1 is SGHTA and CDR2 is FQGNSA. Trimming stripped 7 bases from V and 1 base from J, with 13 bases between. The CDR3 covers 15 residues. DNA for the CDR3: TGTGCCAGCACCACCACCCGGGGGAACACCGGGGAGCTGTTTTTT. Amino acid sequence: CASTTTRGNTGELFF.

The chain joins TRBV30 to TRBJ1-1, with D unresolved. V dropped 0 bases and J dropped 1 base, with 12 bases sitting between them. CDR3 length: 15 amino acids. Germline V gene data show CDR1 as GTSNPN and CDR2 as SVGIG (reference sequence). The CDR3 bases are TGTGCCTGGAGTGTACTGGGTCCGGGGAACACTGAAGCTTTCTTT. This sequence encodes CAWSVLGPGNTEAFF. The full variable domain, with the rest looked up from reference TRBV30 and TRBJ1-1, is SQTIHQWPATLVQPVGSPLSLECTVEGTSNPNLYWYRQAAGRGLQLLFYSVGIGQISSEVPQNLSASRPQDRQFILSSKKLLLSDSGFYLCAWSVLGPGNTEAFFGQGTRLTVV.

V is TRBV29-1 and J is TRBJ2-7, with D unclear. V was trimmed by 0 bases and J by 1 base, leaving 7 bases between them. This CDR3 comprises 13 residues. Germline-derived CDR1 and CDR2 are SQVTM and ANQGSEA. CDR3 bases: TGCAGCGTTGAAGACATAAAGTCCTACGAGCAGTACTTC. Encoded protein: CSVEDIKSYEQYF.

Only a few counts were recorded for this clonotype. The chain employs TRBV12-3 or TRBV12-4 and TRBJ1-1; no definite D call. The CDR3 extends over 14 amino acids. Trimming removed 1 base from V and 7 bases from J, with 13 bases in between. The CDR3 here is CASSLDGPVGEAFF. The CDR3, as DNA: TGTGCCAGCAGTTTAGACGGGCCCGTGGGTGAAGCTTTCTTT.

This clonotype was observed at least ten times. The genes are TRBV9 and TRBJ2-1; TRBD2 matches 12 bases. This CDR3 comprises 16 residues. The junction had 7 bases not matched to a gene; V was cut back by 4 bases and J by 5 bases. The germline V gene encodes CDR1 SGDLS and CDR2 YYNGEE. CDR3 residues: CASSSRTSGTHNEQFF. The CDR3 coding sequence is TGTGCCAGCAGCTCTCGGACTAGCGGGACACACAATGAGCAGTTCTTC. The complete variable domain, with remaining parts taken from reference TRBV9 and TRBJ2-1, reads DSGVTQTPKHLITATGQRVTLRCSPRSGDLSVYWYQQSLDQGLQFLIQYYNGEERAKGNILERFSAQQFPDLHSELNLSSLELGDSALYFCASSSRTSGTHNEQFFGPGTRLTVL.

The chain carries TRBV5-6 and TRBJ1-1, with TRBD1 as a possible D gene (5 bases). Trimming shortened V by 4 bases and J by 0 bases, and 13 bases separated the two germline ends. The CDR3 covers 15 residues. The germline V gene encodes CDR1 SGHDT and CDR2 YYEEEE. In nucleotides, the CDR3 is TGTGCCAGCAGCCTCCGGAAGACAGTGAACACTGAAGCTTTCTTT. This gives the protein CASSLRKTVNTEAFF.

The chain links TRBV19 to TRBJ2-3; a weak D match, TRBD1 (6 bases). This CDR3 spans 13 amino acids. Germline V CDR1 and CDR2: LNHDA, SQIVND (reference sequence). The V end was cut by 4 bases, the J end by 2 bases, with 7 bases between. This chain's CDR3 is CASSNRVTDTQYF. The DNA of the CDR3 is TGTGCCAGTAGTAACAGGGTCACAGATACGCAGTATTTT.

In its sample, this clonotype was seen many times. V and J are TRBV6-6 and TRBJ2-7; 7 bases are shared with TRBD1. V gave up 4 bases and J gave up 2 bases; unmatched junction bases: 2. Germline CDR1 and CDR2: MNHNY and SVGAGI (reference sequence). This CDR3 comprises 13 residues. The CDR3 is CASSSQGAYEQYF. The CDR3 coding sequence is TGTGCCAGCAGTTCCCAGGGGGCCTACGAGCAGTACTTC.

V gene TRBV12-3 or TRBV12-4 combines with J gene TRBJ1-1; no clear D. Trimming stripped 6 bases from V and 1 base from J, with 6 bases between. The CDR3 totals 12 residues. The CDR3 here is CASRPANTEAFF. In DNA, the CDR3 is TGTGCCAGCAGGCCGGCGAACACTGAAGCTTTCTTT.